These T cell receptor beta chains were read from a single sample in a study of T cells after yellow fever vaccination. Each CDR3 protein gets one entry after TCRdb re-called the 5' RACE reads with MiXCR. Among 350,000 to 450,000 distinct CDR3 sequences, around 20% were seen once, and the ten largest hold about a sixth. The sample consisted of PBMCs, taken before the yellow fever booster vaccination. The receptors were gathered from a young man who received the YFV17D yellow fever vaccine. CDR3s include the opening cysteine and the closing phenylalanine or tryptophan. A D gene is named only where the DNA matches it firmly. Size is stated for part of the rows, as once, few or many counts, or as a class when the clone is expanded.

V gene: TRBV6-2/TRBV6-3; clone size: NA; J gene: TRBJ2-1; D gene: NA; CDR3 protein: CASSPGIVGFNEQFF; CDR3 DNA: TGTGCCAGCAGCCCCGGGATAGTAGGTTTCAATGAGCAGTTCTTC
V gene: TRBV28; clone size: few; J gene: TRBJ1-5; D gene: NA; CDR3 protein: CASSSTYDQPQHF; CDR3 DNA: TGTGCCAGCAGCTCCACCTACGATCAGCCCCAGCATTTT
V gene: TRBV7-2; clone size: few; J gene: TRBJ2-1; D gene: TRBD2; CDR3 protein: CASRKGLARTYNEQFF; CDR3 DNA: TGTGCCAGCAGAAAGGGACTAGCGAGAACCTACAATGAGCAGTTCTTC
V gene: TRBV3-1; clone size: few; J gene: TRBJ1-1; D gene: NA; CDR3 protein: CARPQENTEAFF; CDR3 DNA: TGTGCCAGACCGCAGGAGAACACTGAAGCTTTCTTT
V gene: TRBV7-7; clone size: few; J gene: TRBJ2-7; D gene: NA; CDR3 protein: CASSERTGMEQYF; CDR3 DNA: TGTGCCAGCAGCGAACGGACTGGTATGGAGCAGTACTTC
V gene: TRBV5-1; clone size: few; J gene: TRBJ2-3; D gene: TRBD2; CDR3 protein: CASSLEASSGDTDTQYF; CDR3 DNA: TGCGCCAGCAGCTTGGAAGCATCTAGCGGGGACACAGATACGCAGTATTTT
V gene: TRBV7-2; clone size: NA; J gene: TRBJ1-1; D gene: NA; CDR3 protein: CASSGRGPHTEAFF; CDR3 DNA: TGTGCCAGCAGCGGAAGGGGACCCCACACTGAAGCTTTCTTT
V gene: TRBV5-1; clone size: NA; J gene: TRBJ2-5; D gene: NA; CDR3 protein: CASALGNQETQYF; CDR3 DNA: TGCGCCAGCGCGCTGGGTAACCAAGAGACCCAGTACTTC
V gene: TRBV12-3/TRBV12-4; clone size: many; J gene: TRBJ2-7; D gene: NA; CDR3 protein: CASSSRQGGYEQYF; CDR3 DNA: TGTGCCAGCAGTTCTAGACAGGGAGGCTACGAGCAGTACTTC
V gene: TRBV7-2; clone size: few; J gene: TRBJ1-2; D gene: TRBD1; CDR3 protein: CASSYGQGRGYGYTF; CDR3 DNA: TGTGCCAGCAGCTATGGACAGGGACGGGGGTATGGCTACACCTTC
V gene: TRBV7-9; clone size: few; J gene: TRBJ2-7; D gene: NA; CDR3 protein: CASSLVWAGGPYEQYF; CDR3 DNA: TGTGCCAGCAGCTTAGTATGGGCGGGTGGTCCCTACGAGCAGTACTTC
V gene: TRBV7-2; clone size: NA; J gene: TRBJ1-2; D gene: NA; CDR3 protein: CASSLGFGASNYGYTF; CDR3 DNA: TGTGCCAGCAGCCTAGGGTTTGGGGCGTCTAACTATGGCTACACCTTC
V gene: TRBV7-9; clone size: few; J gene: TRBJ2-7; D gene: NA; CDR3 protein: CASSLETGDLRGQYF; CDR3 DNA: TGTGCCAGCAGCTTAGAGACGGGGGACCTACGAGGGCAGTACTTC
V gene: TRBV5-1; clone size: few; J gene: TRBJ1-1; D gene: NA; CDR3 protein: CASSFTGSQRVF; CDR3 DNA: TGCGCCAGCAGCTTTACGGGTTCGCAGAGAGTCTTT
V gene: TRBV19; clone size: few; J gene: TRBJ2-2; D gene: NA; CDR3 protein: CASWKTGELFF; CDR3 DNA: TGTGCCAGTTGGAAAACCGGGGAGCTGTTTTTT
V gene: TRBV6-5; clone size: few; J gene: TRBJ1-5; D gene: NA; CDR3 protein: CASSPLLFHQPQHF; CDR3 DNA: TGTGCCAGCAGTCCACTTTTGTTTCATCAGCCCCAGCATTTT
V gene: TRBV2; clone size: few; J gene: TRBJ2-5; D gene: TRBD1; CDR3 protein: CASSEPWTGLPRETQYF; CDR3 DNA: TGTGCCAGCAGTGAACCATGGACAGGGCTCCCTCGCGAGACCCAGTACTTC
V gene: TRBV7-9; clone size: NA; J gene: TRBJ1-3; D gene: TRBD1; CDR3 protein: CASSRPTGAGNTIYF; CDR3 DNA: TGTGCCAGCAGCAGACCGACAGGGGCTGGAAACACCATATATTTT
V gene: TRBV6-2/TRBV6-3; clone size: few; J gene: TRBJ2-7; D gene: TRBD1; CDR3 protein: CASSYYGQGYEQYF; CDR3 DNA: TGTGCCAGCAGTTACTATGGACAGGGATACGAGCAGTACTTC
V gene: TRBV7-6; clone size: NA; J gene: TRBJ2-3; D gene: TRBD2; CDR3 protein: CASSLVSVAGAPDTQYF; CDR3 DNA: TGTGCCAGCAGCTTAGTGTCGGTAGCGGGGGCCCCAGATACGCAGTATTTT
V gene: TRBV2; clone size: many; J gene: TRBJ2-3; D gene: TRBD1; CDR3 protein: CASRQGADTQYF; CDR3 DNA: TGCGCCAGCAGACAGGGGGCAGATACGCAGTATTTT
V gene: TRBV4-3; clone size: NA; J gene: TRBJ2-7; D gene: NA; CDR3 protein: CASSQDVGGTVREQYF; CDR3 DNA: TGCGCCAGCAGCCAAGATGTCGGCGGGACAGTTCGCGAGCAGTACTTC
V gene: TRBV7-2; clone size: many; J gene: TRBJ2-1; D gene: TRBD2; CDR3 protein: CASSRTSGGDNEQFF; CDR3 DNA: TGTGCCAGCAGCCGGACTAGCGGGGGAGACAATGAGCAGTTCTTC
V gene: TRBV27; clone size: few; J gene: TRBJ1-2; D gene: NA; CDR3 protein: CASSLGGGEIGYGYTF; CDR3 DNA: TGTGCCAGCAGTCTCGGAGGAGGGGAAATTGGCTATGGCTACACCTTC
V gene: TRBV28; clone size: NA; J gene: TRBJ1-2; D gene: TRBD1; CDR3 protein: CASLSRQGGYTF; CDR3 DNA: TGTGCCAGCCTCAGTCGACAGGGTGGCTACACCTTC
V gene: TRBV4-1; clone size: NA; J gene: TRBJ2-4; D gene: NA; CDR3 protein: CASSQGWRISKNIQYF; CDR3 DNA: TGCGCCAGCAGCCAAGGGTGGCGGATTTCCAAAAACATTCAGTACTTC
V gene: TRBV12-3/TRBV12-4; clone size: few; J gene: TRBJ1-2; D gene: NA; CDR3 protein: CASRPWGRAGGYTF; CDR3 DNA: TGTGCCAGCAGGCCATGGGGACGGGCAGGGGGCTACACCTTC
V gene: TRBV7-9; clone size: few; J gene: TRBJ1-1; D gene: NA; CDR3 protein: CASSLSFTPDTEAFF; CDR3 DNA: TGTGCCAGCAGCTTATCGTTTACCCCGGACACTGAAGCTTTCTTT
V gene: TRBV6-5; clone size: few; J gene: TRBJ1-6; D gene: NA; CDR3 protein: CASSYRQSSYNSPLHF; CDR3 DNA: TGTGCCAGCAGTTACCGACAGAGCTCCTATAATTCACCCCTCCACTTT
V gene: TRBV15; clone size: NA; J gene: TRBJ1-5; D gene: NA; CDR3 protein: CATSRGFRGGDDQPQHF; CDR3 DNA: TGTGCCACCAGCAGAGGGTTCCGGGGGGGCGATGATCAGCCCCAGCATTTT
V gene: TRBV7-8; clone size: NA; J gene: TRBJ1-6; D gene: NA; CDR3 protein: CASSLGGREGMPYNSPLHF; CDR3 DNA: TGTGCCAGCAGCTTAGGGGGTAGGGAGGGGATGCCCTATAATTCACCCCTCCACTTT
V gene: TRBV18; clone size: few; J gene: TRBJ2-2; D gene: NA; CDR3 protein: CASAQRAGELFF; CDR3 DNA: TGTGCCAGCGCCCAACGGGCCGGGGAGCTGTTTTTT
V gene: TRBV27; clone size: NA; J gene: TRBJ1-5; D gene: NA; CDR3 protein: CASGPNNQPQHF; CDR3 DNA: TGTGCCAGTGGGCCCAACAATCAGCCCCAGCATTTT
V gene: TRBV29-1; clone size: NA; J gene: TRBJ1-1; D gene: TRBD1; CDR3 protein: CSVVISRGPEAFF; CDR3 DNA: TGCAGCGTTGTGATCTCCAGGGGGCCTGAAGCTTTCTTT
V gene: TRBV7-2; clone size: many; J gene: TRBJ2-5; D gene: TRBD1; CDR3 protein: CASSTRQGQETQYF; CDR3 DNA: TGTGCCAGCAGCACCCGACAGGGGCAAGAGACCCAGTACTTC
V gene: TRBV6-2/TRBV6-3; clone size: few; J gene: TRBJ1-6; D gene: NA; CDR3 protein: CASEESGYNSPLHF; CDR3 DNA: TGTGCCAGCGAGGAATCAGGCTATAATTCACCCCTCCACTTT
V gene: TRBV5-1; clone size: few; J gene: TRBJ2-6; D gene: TRBD1; CDR3 protein: CASSRQGIASGANVLTF; CDR3 DNA: TGCGCCAGCAGCCGACAGGGTATTGCCTCTGGGGCCAACGTCCTGACTTTC
V gene: TRBV10-3; clone size: NA; J gene: TRBJ1-2; D gene: NA; CDR3 protein: CAISESGQYGYTF; CDR3 DNA: TGTGCCATCAGTGAGTCAGGACAGTATGGCTACACCTTC
V gene: TRBV4-1; clone size: NA; J gene: TRBJ2-3; D gene: NA; CDR3 protein: CASRPQGSGTQYF; CDR3 DNA: TGCGCCAGCAGACCACAGGGTTCGGGTACGCAGTATTTT
V gene: TRBV11-2; clone size: few; J gene: TRBJ1-5; D gene: NA; CDR3 protein: CASSGEGNQPQHF; CDR3 DNA: TGTGCCAGCAGCGGGGAGGGAAATCAGCCCCAGCATTTT